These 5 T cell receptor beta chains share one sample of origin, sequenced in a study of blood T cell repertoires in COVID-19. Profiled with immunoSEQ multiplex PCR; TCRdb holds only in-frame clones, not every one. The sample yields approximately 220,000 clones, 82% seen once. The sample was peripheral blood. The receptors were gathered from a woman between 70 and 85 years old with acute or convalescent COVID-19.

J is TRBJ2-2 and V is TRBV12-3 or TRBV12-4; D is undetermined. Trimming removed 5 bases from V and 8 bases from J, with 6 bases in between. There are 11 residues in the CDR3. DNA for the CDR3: TGTGCCAGCAGTGTCATTGGGGAGCTGTTTTTT. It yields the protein CASSVIGELFF.

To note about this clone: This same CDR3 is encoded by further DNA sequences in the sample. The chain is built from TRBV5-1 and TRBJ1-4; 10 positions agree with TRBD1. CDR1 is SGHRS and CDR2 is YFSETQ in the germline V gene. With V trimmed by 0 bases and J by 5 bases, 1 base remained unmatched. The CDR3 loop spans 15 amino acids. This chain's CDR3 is CASSLAGQGNEKLFF. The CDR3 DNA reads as TGCGCCAGCAGCTTGGCGGGACAGGGGAATGAAAAACTGTTTTTT.

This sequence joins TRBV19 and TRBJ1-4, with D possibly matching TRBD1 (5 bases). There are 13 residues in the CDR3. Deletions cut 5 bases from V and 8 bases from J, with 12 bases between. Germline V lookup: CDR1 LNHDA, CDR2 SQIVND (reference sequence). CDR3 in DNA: TGTGCCAGTAGTCAGGGAATAGGGGAAAAACTGTTTTTT. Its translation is CASSQGIGEKLFF.

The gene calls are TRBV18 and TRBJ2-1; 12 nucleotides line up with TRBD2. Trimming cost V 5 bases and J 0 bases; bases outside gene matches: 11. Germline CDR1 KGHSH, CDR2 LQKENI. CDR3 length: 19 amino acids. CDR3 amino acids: CASSAGVGLAGFSYNEQFF. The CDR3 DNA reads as TGTGCCAGCTCAGCCGGCGTCGGACTAGCGGGGTTCTCCTACAATGAGCAGTTCTTC.

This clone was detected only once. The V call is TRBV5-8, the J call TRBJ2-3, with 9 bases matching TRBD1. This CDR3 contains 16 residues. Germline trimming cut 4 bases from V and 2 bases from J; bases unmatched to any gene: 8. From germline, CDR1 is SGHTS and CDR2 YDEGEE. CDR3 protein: CASSNRGTGITDTQYF. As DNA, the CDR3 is TGTGCCAGCAGCAATCGAGGGACAGGGATCACAGATACGCAGTATTTT.